This T cell receptor beta chain was identified during a study of cytomegalovirus exposure and HLA in healthy donors. Whole-study results and caveats: Associated with cytomegalovirus, according to the listing, were 150 to 200 TCR beta chains. Likely technical artifact: a cluster of highly shared sequence variants.

Donors were ostensibly healthy at sampling, although undocumented immune exposures were probable. The J segment lost 2 bases and the V segment lost 4 bases, leaving 8 bases of the junction unmatched. Germline assignment: CDR1 SGHNT and CDR2 YYREEE (reference sequence). This CDR3 is 15 amino acids long. PCR involved 60 Vbeta and 13 Jbeta primers. Per the original data handling: Around 12 million of some 80 million unique TCR beta chains were shared, per a later count. Only in-frame clones appear in the TCRdb table, and some are missing; sequencing was by immunoSEQ multiplex PCR. The V and J calls and clone size were taken over from that table, and D and trimming were inferred from the DNA. The sample lists approximately 170,000 clones, less than 80% occurring once. This clone has more than one count but fewer than ten. The antigen is not known.

This chain connects TRBV5-4 to TRBJ2-7; 8 positions agree with TRBD1. The TCR sequence derives from a middle-aged man in good health and CMV-seronegative. Sequences were obtained from PBMCs. In nucleotides, the CDR3 is TGTGCCAGCAGCAACCCCGGGACAGGCACCTACGAGCAGTACTTC. It is translated as CASSNPGTGTYEQYF. The full variable domain, in which reference TRBV5-4 and TRBJ2-7 provide the parts outside the CDR3, is ETGVTQSPTHLIKTRGQQVTLRCSSQSGHNTVSWYQQALGQGPQFIFQYYREEENGRGNFPPRFSGLQFPNYSSELNVNALELDDSALYLCASSNPGTGTYEQYFGPGTRLTVT.